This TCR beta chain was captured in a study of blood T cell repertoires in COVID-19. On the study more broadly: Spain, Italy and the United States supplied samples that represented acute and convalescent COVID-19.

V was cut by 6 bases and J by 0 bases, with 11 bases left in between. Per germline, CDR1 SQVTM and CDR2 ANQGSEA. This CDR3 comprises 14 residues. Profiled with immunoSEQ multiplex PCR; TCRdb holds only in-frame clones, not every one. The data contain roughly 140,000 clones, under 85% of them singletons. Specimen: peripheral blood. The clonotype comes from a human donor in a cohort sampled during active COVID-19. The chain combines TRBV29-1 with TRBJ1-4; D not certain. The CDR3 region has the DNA TGCAGCGTCCGCCCCGGTACAACTAATGAAAAACTGTTTTTT. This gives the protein CSVRPGTTNEKLFF.